Listed below are T cell receptor beta chains from one sample, sequenced in a study of blood T cell repertoires in COVID-19. TCRdb's table, derived via immunoSEQ multiplex PCR, lists solely in-frame clones and lacks some. This table holds some 330,000 clones, 80% to 90% found once. The sample taken for sequencing was PBMCs or T cells enriched from blood (not recorded which). The receptors stem from a man younger than 45 who had recovered from COVID-19. Both conserved end residues are part of each CDR3. The D gene is left open where the match is weak. Rows may omit the clone size; those that give it use once, few, many or a size class.

abundance	len	v_gene	d_gene	j_gene	CDR3aa	CDR3nt
once	15	TRBV21-1	NA	TRBJ1-4	CASPGGGTTNEKLFF	TGTGCCAGCCCGGGGGGCGGGACAACTAATGAAAAACTGTTTTTT
NA	15	TRBV5-1	NA	TRBJ1-5	CASSAEGERNQPQHF	TGCGCCAGCAGCGCGGAAGGGGAAAGGAATCAGCCCCAGCATTTT
NA	15	TRBV6-5	TRBD1	TRBJ2-1	CASSYSRDRVNEQFF	TGTGCCAGCAGTTACTCCCGGGACAGGGTCAATGAGCAGTTCTTC
NA	13	TRBV6-5	NA	TRBJ1-2	CASSYRGGTAYTF	TGTGCCAGCAGTTACCGGGGGGGGACCGCCTACACCTTC
NA	15	TRBV19	TRBD1	TRBJ1-3	CASSIGQGSGNTIYF	TGTGCCAGTAGTATCGGACAGGGTTCTGGAAACACCATATATTTT
NA	14	TRBV19	NA	TRBJ1-5	CASSMVRGNQPQHF	TGTGCCAGTAGTATGGTCAGGGGCAATCAGCCCCAGCATTTT
NA	14	TRBV3-1/TRBV3-2	NA	TRBJ1-1	CASSRPGMNTEAFF	TGTGCCAGCAGCCGGCCAGGGATGAACACTGAAGCTTTCTTT
NA	13	TRBV9	NA	TRBJ1-1	CASSFSTGTEAFF	TGTGCCAGCAGCTTTAGTACAGGCACTGAAGCTTTCTTT
NA	15	TRBV5-6	NA	TRBJ1-5	CASSSSIWRNQPQHF	TGTGCCAGCAGCTCCTCGATCTGGCGCAATCAGCCCCAGCATTTT
NA	15	TRBV24-1	NA	TRBJ1-2	CATSDAGAYSMSYTF	TGTGCCACCAGTGACGCTGGGGCCTACTCTATGAGCTACACCTTC
NA	16	TRBV18	NA	TRBJ1-1	CASSPPTPGKREGAFF	TGTGCCAGCTCACCACCAACGCCGGGAAAAAGAGAGGGAGCTTTCTTT
once	14	TRBV7-9	TRBD2	TRBJ2-1	CASSLGASGFGQFF	TGTGCCAGCAGCTTAGGGGCTAGCGGGTTTGGGCAGTTCTTC
once	16	TRBV12-5	TRBD1	TRBJ1-1	CASGLDRTGTDTEAFF	TGTGCTAGTGGTTTGGATCGGACAGGGACGGACACTGAAGCTTTCTTT
NA	16	TRBV11-3	TRBD2	TRBJ2-3	CASSLPSGISTDTQYF	TGTGCCAGCAGCTTACCCAGCGGGATTAGCACAGATACGCAGTATTTT
NA	15	TRBV28	TRBD1	TRBJ1-1	CASSLGTGYLTEAFF	TGTGCCAGCAGTTTAGGGACAGGGTACCTCACTGAAGCTTTCTTT
NA	14	TRBV2	NA	TRBJ2-3	CASRSGSNTDTQYF	TGTGCCAGCAGGAGCGGCTCCAACACAGATACGCAGTATTTT
NA	17	TRBV4-1	TRBD1	TRBJ1-5	CASSRRPGQGGNQPQHF	TGCGCCAGCAGCCGCCGCCCGGGACAGGGCGGCAATCAGCCCCAGCATTTT
NA	14	TRBV11-2	TRBD1	TRBJ2-7	CASSSDRGQYEQYF	TGTGCCAGCAGCTCCGACAGGGGGCAATACGAGCAGTACTTC
NA	15	TRBV6-5	TRBD1	TRBJ2-5	CASSPGDRVWETQYF	TGTGCCAGCAGTCCCGGGGACAGGGTGTGGGAGACCCAGTACTTC
NA	15	TRBV27	TRBD1	TRBJ1-3	CASRDTGGTGNTIYF	TGTGCCAGCAGGGATACAGGGGGAACTGGAAACACCATATATTTT
NA	13	TRBV4-1	NA	TRBJ1-5	CASSHLPDQPQHF	TGCGCCAGCAGCCACCTCCCCGATCAGCCCCAGCATTTT
NA	14	TRBV4-1	TRBD1	TRBJ2-7	CASSQVGQGYEQYF	TGCGCCAGCAGCCAAGTCGGACAGGGCTACGAGCAGTACTTC
NA	15	TRBV11-3	NA	TRBJ2-7	CASSFRDSSSYEQYF	TGTGCCAGCAGCTTCCGAGACAGCAGCTCCTACGAGCAGTACTTC
NA	18	TRBV3-1/TRBV3-2	TRBD2	TRBJ2-7	CASSRENFRTSGIYEQYF	TGTGCCAGCAGCCGAGAAAACTTTAGGACTAGCGGGATTTACGAGCAGTACTTC
once	15	TRBV19	NA	TRBJ2-3	CACSTERSSTDTQYF	TGTGCCTGCTCGACTGAGCGGTCTAGCACAGATACGCAGTATTTT
NA	17	TRBV7-9	NA	TRBJ1-6	CASSEKRGGLNNSPLHF	TGTGCCAGCAGCGAAAAAAGGGGTGGTCTGAATAATTCACCCCTCCACTTT
NA	17	TRBV12-5	NA	TRBJ2-2	CASGLVPGFGVTGELFF	TGTGCTAGTGGTTTGGTACCAGGGTTTGGTGTCACCGGGGAGCTGTTTTTT
NA	11	TRBV28	NA	TRBJ2-7	CASSTEYEQYF	TGTGCCAGCAGCACGGAGTACGAGCAGTACTTC
NA	15	TRBV6-2/TRBV6-3	TRBD1	TRBJ1-1	CASSSHRGERTEAFF	TGTGCCAGCAGTTCCCACAGGGGTGAGAGGACTGAAGCTTTCTTT